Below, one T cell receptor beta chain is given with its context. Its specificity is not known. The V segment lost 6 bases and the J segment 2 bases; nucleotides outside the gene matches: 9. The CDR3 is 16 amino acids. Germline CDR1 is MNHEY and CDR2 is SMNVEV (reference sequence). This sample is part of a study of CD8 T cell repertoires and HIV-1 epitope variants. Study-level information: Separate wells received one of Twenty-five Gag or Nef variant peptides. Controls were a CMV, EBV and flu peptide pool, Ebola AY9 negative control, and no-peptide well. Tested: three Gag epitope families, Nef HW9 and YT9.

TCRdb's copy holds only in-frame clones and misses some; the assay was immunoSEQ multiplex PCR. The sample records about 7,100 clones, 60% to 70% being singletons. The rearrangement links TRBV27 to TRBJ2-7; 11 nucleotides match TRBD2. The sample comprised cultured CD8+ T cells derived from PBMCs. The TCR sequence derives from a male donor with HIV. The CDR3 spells CASSSIGTSGTYEQYF. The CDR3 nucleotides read TGTGCCAGCAGCTCCATAGGGACTAGCGGCACCTACGAGCAGTACTTC.